The 23 T cell receptor beta chains below were found in one sample sequenced in a study of identical twins. A single record per CDR3 protein comes from TCRdb applying MiXCR to the 5' RACE reads. Here the sample spans 640,000 or so distinct CDR3 sequences, 5.5% to 7.5% being singletons. Specimen: naive T cells sorted from blood. The receptor source for this set is a young man in good health.

With respect to this clonotype: A much bigger clone sits one base away, suggesting this may be a read error. The chain links TRBV15 to TRBJ2-5; D possibly corresponds to TRBD2 (5 bases). CDR1 LNHNV and CDR2 YYDKDF come from the germline V gene (reference sequence). The CDR3 has 14 residues. The CDR3 DNA sequence: TGTGCCACCAGCAGGGACTTTCACCAAGAGGCCCAGTACTTC. Translated, it gives CATSRDFHQEAQYF.

This clonotype was counted a few times. The chain recombines TRBV4-3 with TRBJ1-6; 7 bases match TRBD1. CDR3 length: 17 amino acids. The ends lost 0 bases at V and 10 bases at J; junction bases unmatched: 12. The V gene's germline CDR1 is LGHNA and CDR2 YSLEER. CDR3 bases: TGCGCCAGCAGCCAAGATGGGGCAGGGGGACTCAACTCACCCCTCCACTTT. Translated: CASSQDGAGGLNSPLHF.

This chain joins TRBV2 and TRBJ1-2, with 7 positions matching TRBD1. Trimming removed 3 bases from V and 4 bases from J; junction bases left unmatched: 8. Germline lookup yields CDR1 SNHLY and CDR2 FYNNEI. The CDR3 loop spans 15 amino acids. The CDR3 sequence: CASSEGTAATYGYTF. The DNA for the CDR3 is TGTGCCAGCAGTGAGGGGACAGCAGCCACCTATGGCTACACCTTC.

The chain joins TRBV18 to TRBJ1-2; possible D gene TRBD1, 5 bases. CDR3 size: 13 residues. V lost 4 bases, J lost 6 bases, and 12 bases lay in between. The germline V gene encodes CDR1 KGHSH and CDR2 LQKENI. The CDR3 reads CASSRGESDGYTF. CDR3 nucleotide sequence: TGTGCCAGCTCACGGGGGGAATCGGATGGCTACACCTTC.

This clonotype has a handful of counts. The CDR3 protein is CSASQGWNTEAFF. CDR3 nucleotide sequence: TGCAGTGCTAGTCAGGGGTGGAACACTGAAGCTTTCTTT. V and J are TRBV20-1 and TRBJ1-1; maybe TRBD1 (6 bases). CDR3 size: 13 residues. From germline, CDR1 is DFQATT and CDR2 SNEGSKA (reference sequence). With 3 bases removed from V and 1 base from J, the gap between germline ends came to 9 bases.

V is TRBV12-3 or TRBV12-4 and J is TRBJ2-3; D possibly corresponds to TRBD2 (6 bases). The CDR3 contains 14 residues. V lost 3 bases to trimming and J lost 2 bases, with 9 bases between them. The CDR3 spells CASSFPGVTDTQYF. For the CDR3, the DNA is TGTGCCAGCAGTTTTCCGGGGGTCACAGATACGCAGTATTTT.

Note on this clonotype: A much bigger clone sits one base away, suggesting this may be a read error. The chain couples TRBV12-3 or TRBV12-4 to TRBJ1-5, with D possibly matching TRBD1 (5 bases). V lost 2 bases to trimming and J lost 9 bases, with 14 bases between them. This CDR3 is 14 amino acids long. The CDR3 reads CASSLRGVSRPQHF. In nucleotides, the CDR3 is TGTGCCAGCAGTTTACGAGGGGTAAGTCGGCCCCAGCATTTT.

The chain employs TRBV28 and TRBJ2-3; weak D call: TRBD2 (7 bases). This CDR3 spans 15 amino acids. Per germline, CDR1 MDHEN and CDR2 SYDVKM. V lost 7 bases and J lost 5, with 19 bases in between. Here the CDR3 reads CASTLGGAGGDTQYF. The DNA for the CDR3 is TGTGCCAGCACCTTAGGGGGGGCTGGTGGAGATACGCAGTATTTT.

The CDR3 region has the DNA TGTGCCAGCATAGGGACCCGCCGGGGATACGAGCAGTACGTC. Protein sequence: CASIGTRRGYEQYV. This chain connects TRBV6-1 to TRBJ2-7; possibly TRBD1 or TRBD2 for D (5 bases each). The CDR3 sequence is 14 residues long. V dropped 7 bases and J dropped 4 bases, with 17 bases sitting between them. Germline V CDR1 and CDR2: MNHNS, SASEGT.

The chain joins TRBV28 to TRBJ2-7; TRBD2 matches 8 bases. Per germline, CDR1 MDHEN and CDR2 SYDVKM. V dropped 8 bases and J dropped 3; count of bases not matched to a gene: 3. This CDR3 has 12 amino acids. The CDR3 is CASGTSGYEQYF. In DNA form, the CDR3 reads TGTGCCAGCGGCACTAGCGGCTACGAGCAGTACTTC. The full variable domain, its missing parts supplied by reference TRBV28 and TRBJ2-7, is DVKVTQSSRYLVKRTGEKVFLECVQDMDHENMFWYRQDPGLGLRLIYFSYDVKMKEKGDIPEGYSVSREKKERFSLILESASTNQTSMYLCASGTSGYEQYFGPGTRLTVT.

This clonotype was observed many times. This rearrangement joins TRBV5-1 to TRBJ2-3, with 7 bases lining up with TRBD2. The CDR3 loop spans 17 amino acids. From germline, CDR1 is SGHRS and CDR2 YFSETQ. J gave up 1 base and V 4 bases, and 12 bases lay outside the gene matches. The CDR3, as DNA: TGCGCCAGCAGCCGCCTCGTGGCGGGAGTAGGCACAGATACGCAGTATTTT. Translated: CASSRLVAGVGTDTQYF.

This clonotype has at least ten counts. This chain uses TRBV7-8 with TRBJ2-3, with D unresolved. Germline lookup yields CDR1 SGHVS and CDR2 FQNEAQ. V shed 1 base and J shed 4 bases, with 12 bases lying between them. The CDR3 length is 15 residues. CDR3 in amino acids: CASSLGPRSPDTQYF. The CDR3 DNA is TGTGCCAGCAGCTTAGGCCCACGCTCCCCAGATACGCAGTATTTT.

The chain employs TRBV28 and TRBJ2-7, with 8 bases identical to TRBD2. V shed 5 bases, J shed 3 bases, and the junction held 6 bases outside the gene matches. Germline V gene data show CDR1 as MDHEN and CDR2 as SYDVKM. The CDR3 sequence is 14 residues long. The CDR3 DNA sequence: TGTGCCAGCAGTGTAGATAGCGGGGACTACGAGCAGTACTTC. This sequence encodes CASSVDSGDYEQYF.

The rearrangement joins TRBV6-6 to TRBJ2-7; 8 positions match TRBD1. The CDR3 sequence is 13 residues long. J was trimmed by 4 bases and V by 5 bases; bases with no gene match: 4. In germline, CDR1 is MNHNY, CDR2 SVGAGI (reference sequence). CDR3 nucleotides: TGTGCCAGCAGTCCCGGGACAGGTTACGAGCAGTACGTC. Protein product: CASSPGTGYEQYV.

A few counts support this clonotype. V gene TRBV10-3 combines with J gene TRBJ2-2, with 9 bases fitting TRBD2. CDR1 and CDR2 from the germline V gene are ENHRY and SYGVKD. The CDR3 consists of 17 residues. After removal of 3 bases from V and 5 bases from J, the junction contained 10 bases not matched to a gene. This chain's CDR3 is CAISESIAGVRTGELFF. CDR3 bases: TGTGCCATCAGTGAATCCATAGCGGGAGTTCGGACCGGGGAGCTGTTTTTT.

Regarding this clonotype: The germline gene is not matched at one end of the junction; a read error may be the cause. This sequence joins TRBV4-3 and TRBJ2-1; 8 bases map to TRBD2. This CDR3 region has 15 residues. Per the germline V gene, CDR1 is LGHNA and CDR2 is YSLEER. CDR3 nucleotide sequence: TGCGCCAGCAGCCAAGCGGGAGGGGATTACAATCAGCAGTTCTTC. It translates to CASSQAGGDYNQQFF.

This clonotype was counted a few times. V usage is TRBV27 and J usage is TRBJ2-2; TRBD1 agrees at 7 bases. The J segment lost 8 bases and the V segment lost 5 bases, leaving 8 bases of the junction unmatched. CDR1 is MNHEY, CDR2 SMNVEV, per germline (reference sequence). The CDR3 runs 14 residues. The CDR3 sequence: CASSRNRGSGELFF. The CDR3, as DNA: TGTGCCAGCAGTAGAAACAGGGGATCTGGGGAGCTGTTTTTT.

The rearrangement uses TRBV7-9 and TRBJ2-1, with D possibly TRBD2 on 5 matching bases. This CDR3 comprises 12 residues. Trimming took 10 bases from V and 8 from J, leaving 15 bases between them. The germline V gene encodes CDR1 SEHNR and CDR2 FQNEAQ (reference sequence). This chain's CDR3 is CAIDPGSDEQFF. CDR3 DNA sequence: TGTGCCATCGACCCGGGGAGCGATGAGCAGTTCTTC. The full variable domain, in which reference TRBV7-9 and TRBJ2-1 provide the parts outside the CDR3, is DTGVSQNPRHKITKRGQNVTFRCDPISEHNRLYWYRQTLGQGPEFLTYFQNEAQLEKSRLLSDRFSAERPKGSFSTLEIQRTEQGDSAMYLCAIDPGSDEQFFGPGTRLTVL.

This clonotype has just a few counts. The chain has TRBV12-5 and TRBJ2-1; D gene unclear. The V and J ends lost 3 bases and 14 bases respectively, with 11 bases between them. CDR1 is LGHNT and CDR2 is FRNRAP in the germline V gene. CDR3 size: 11 residues. The CDR3 is CASGFWGMKFF. For the CDR3, the DNA is TGTGCTAGTGGTTTTTGGGGAATGAAGTTCTTC. Using reference TRBV12-5 and TRBJ2-1 for the parts outside the CDR3, the full variable domain is DARVTQTPRHKVTEMGQEVTMRCQPILGHNTVFWYRQTMMQGLELLAYFRNRAPLDDSGMPKDRFSAEMPDATLATLKIQPSEPRDSAVYFCASGFWGMKFFGPGTRLTVL.

This clonotype was seen a handful of times. This chain connects TRBV5-1 to TRBJ2-7; TRBD2 matches 11 bases. This CDR3 comprises 15 residues. Trimming at V came to 3 bases and at J to 2 bases, leaving 4 bases not matched to a gene. CDR1 and CDR2 from the germline V gene are SGHRS and YFSETQ. This CDR3 reads CASSWTSGWAYEQYF. CDR3 nucleotides: TGCGCCAGCAGCTGGACTAGCGGGTGGGCCTACGAGCAGTACTTC. Full variable domain (outside the CDR3, taken from reference TRBV5-1 and TRBJ2-7): KAGVTQTPRYLIKTRGQQVTLSCSPISGHRSVSWYQQTPGQGLQFLFEYFSETQRNKGNFPGRFSGRQFSNSRSEMNVSTLELGDSALYLCASSWTSGWAYEQYFGPGTRLTVT.

This clonotype was seen more than once but under ten times. The chain employs TRBV25-1 and TRBJ2-2; no firm D call. This CDR3 region has 15 residues. CDR1 is MGHDK and CDR2 is SYGVNS in the germline V gene. Trimming left V 2 bases short and J 6 bases short, with 13 bases between. The CDR3 DNA sequence: TGTGCCAGCAGTGAAGATCTGCTACCACCCGGGGAGCTGTTTTTT. It specifies CASSEDLLPPGELFF.

This clonotype was picked up a small number of times. This chain links TRBV20-1 with TRBJ2-1, with 11 bases fitting TRBD2. This CDR3 has 16 amino acids. Germline loops: CDR1 DFQATT, CDR2 SNEGSKA (reference sequence). V shed 1 base, J shed 8 bases, and the junction held 10 bases outside the gene matches. The CDR3 DNA is TGCAGTGCTAGAGGGCCCCTAGCGGGAGGTCGGGATGAGCAGTTCTTC. Its protein is CSARGPLAGGRDEQFF.

In this sample, this clonotype turned up a few times. This rearrangement joins TRBV20-1 to TRBJ1-1; no clear D. Per the germline V gene, CDR1 is DFQATT and CDR2 is SNEGSKA (reference sequence). The CDR3 extends over 14 amino acids. Between the trimmed V and J ends, which lost 3 bases and 1 base, there was a span of 12 bases. The DNA for the CDR3 is TGCAGTGCTAGTATCCGTCTCCGGAACACTGAAGCTTTCTTT. Amino acids: CSASIRLRNTEAFF.